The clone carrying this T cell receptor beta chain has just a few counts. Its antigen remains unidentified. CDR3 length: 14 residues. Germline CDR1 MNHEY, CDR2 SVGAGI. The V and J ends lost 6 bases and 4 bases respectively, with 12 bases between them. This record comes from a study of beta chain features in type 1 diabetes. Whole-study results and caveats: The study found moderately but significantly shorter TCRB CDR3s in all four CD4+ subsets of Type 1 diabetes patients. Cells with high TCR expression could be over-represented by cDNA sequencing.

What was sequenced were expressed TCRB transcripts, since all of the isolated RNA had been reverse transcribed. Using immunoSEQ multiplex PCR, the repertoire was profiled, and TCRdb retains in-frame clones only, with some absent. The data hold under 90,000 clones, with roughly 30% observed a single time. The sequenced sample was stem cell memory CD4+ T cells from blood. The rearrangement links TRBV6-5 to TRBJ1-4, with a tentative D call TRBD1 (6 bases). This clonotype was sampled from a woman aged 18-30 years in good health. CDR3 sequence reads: CASSRAGDNEKLFF. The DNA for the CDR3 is TGTGCCAGCAGCCGGGCAGGGGATAATGAAAAACTGTTTTTT.